This T cell receptor (beta chain) was captured in a study of Ad26.COV2.S vaccination and SARS-CoV-2 variants. Study-level results: The TCR breadth and depth analyses may have produced an underestimate of total T cell responses.

The CDR3 is 13 amino acids. The V and J ends lost 0 bases and 6 bases respectively, with 7 bases between them. The germline V gene has CDR1 LGHNA and CDR2 YSLEER. On this clone itself: The antigen is unknown.

Indicated treatment: over 15 received Ad26.COV2.S at low or high dose, single or two shots; 5 received placebo; per-sample allocation not given. Sampling occurred on day 63 after the first vaccine or placebo injection. Its platform was an Ad26 vector, and its expressed antigen was Wuhan-strain SARS-CoV-2 spike. Produced via immunoSEQ multiplex PCR; TCRdb's table is partial and in-frame only. The table shows fewer than 500,000 clones, with around 90% occurring only once. This TCR came from a person aged 18-65 years who received the Ad26.COV2.S COVID-19 vaccine or a placebo. Sequenced here: peripheral blood, sampled in a trial of Ad26.COV2.S vaccine versus placebo. V usage is TRBV4-3 and J usage is TRBJ2-3; D is uncertain. CDR3 coding DNA: TGCGCCAGCAGCCAAGAACTTGTCGATACGCAGTATTTT. This codes for CASSQELVDTQYF.